This record looks at one T cell receptor (beta chain) sequence and its context. This clonotype has more than one count but fewer than ten. Its antigen target is currently unknown. No base quality information exists; no much larger clone differs at one position. The data were obtained in a study of T-cell reconstitution after alpha-beta-depleted transplantation in children (dated by TCRdb to 2015 to 2016). At the level of the whole study: The study quantitatively tracked T-cell immune reconstitution after TCRalphabeta/CD19-depleted allogeneic hematopoietic cell transplantation in children using TCR repertoire profiling.

Library prep was done by PCR. Sequencing took place on an Illumina HiSeq 2500. TCR library preparation used molecular barcoding, with unique molecular identifiers applied to normalize quantification of the TCRbeta repertoire. TCRdb reprocessing: public reads trimmed at Q25 with fastp, clones called with MiXCR, in-frame beta chains kept. Rows with one shared CDR3 protein collapse into an entry with the most common genes and DNA. Here the sample has approximately 500,000 distinct CDR3 sequences; about 11% occur a single time. The ten largest clones represent around 2% of the sample. The label giving this sample's treatment or condition can be read as: allogeneic hematopoietic cell transplantation with graft depleted of TCRalphabeta T cells and CD19 B cells. The children who served as transplant recipients had been given grafts of TCRalphabeta/CD19-depleted allogeneic hematopoietic cells. The study at large found these results: About two months after transplant, the apparently early recovery of alphabetaT-cell counts reportedly depended on just several hundred clones that had expanded rapidly and came from non-depleted graft cells. The high TCRbeta diversity at day 60 in some patients was ascribed to recipient T cells and intrathymic progenitors that had survived conditioning. Over the following months the frequencies of hyperexpanded clones went down, and after one year T-cell counts and TCRbeta diversity were mostly credited to newly produced T cells.

The germline V gene gives CDR1 as KGHSH and CDR2 as LQKENI. Trimming removed 6 bases from V and 3 bases from J; the gene matches leave 11 bases unexplained. Counted from cysteine to phenylalanine, this CDR3 has 15 amino acids. The only DNA kept is the CDR3, 45 bases in frame from the first base. The sample here was PBMCs, taken before TCRalphabeta/CD19-depleted stem cell transplant. The chain employs TRBV18 and TRBJ2-7, with TRBD1 matching 7 junction bases. The TCR sequence derives from a child aged 2-15 years with inherited bone marrow failure, due to receive a stem cell transplant. CDR3 reads: CASSTTGSSGYEQYF. The nucleotide sequence reads as follows: TGTGCCAGCTCTACGACAGGGTCATCGGGCTACGAGCAGTACTTC.